This TCR beta chain is drawn from a study of T cell responses to AZD1222 COVID-19 vaccine. The CDR3 loop spans 15 amino acids. Germline assignment: CDR1 MNHEY and CDR2 SVGEGT. The junction had 6 bases not matched to a gene; V was cut back by 3 bases and J by 6 bases. Clones were sequenced by immunoSEQ multiplex PCR, and TCRdb holds only the in-frame ones, with some missing. The sample has about 180,000 clones; approximately 90% are singletons. The receptor was isolated from an adult who received the AZD1222 COVID-19 vaccine. This chain links TRBV6-2 or TRBV6-3 with TRBJ2-2; 8 nucleotides align to TRBD1. Source: peripheral blood, taken 28 days after the second AZD1222 dose. CDR3 residues: CASSYSNRGAGELFF. The DNA for the CDR3 is TGTGCCAGCAGTTATTCGAACAGGGGGGCCGGGGAGCTGTTTTTT.